This T cell receptor (beta chain) was recorded in a study of human T cells and chemical hapten exposure. This clonotype was detected only a few times. As to time point: pre-sensitization, week 0. Treatment here: therapeutic diphenylcyclopropenone sensitization with weekly scalp DPC. Unseparated into fractions, whole blood served as the source from which total RNA was extracted. One entry per CDR3 protein results from TCRdb running MiXCR on the RACE reads. The sample includes more than 300,000 distinct CDR3 sequences, approximately 5% of them seen just once. CDR1 and CDR2 from the germline V gene are SQVTM and ANQGSEA. Trimming took 1 base from V and 0 from J, leaving 10 bases between them. The CDR3 is 14 amino acids.

This TCR was recovered from a woman aged 18 to 35 with alopecia areata. Some clones in this sample may be carry-over from other donors' samples. The specimen comprised whole blood, sampled in connection with sensitization to the hapten diphenylcyclopropenone (DPC). The rearrangement joins TRBV29-1 to TRBJ2-7; D is possibly TRBD2 (7 bases). CDR3 sequence (DNA): TGCAGCGTTGAAGGGGGGGGCAGCTCCTACGAGCAGTACTTC. It is translated as CSVEGGGSSYEQYF.